This entry lists 15 T cell receptor beta chains sequenced from one sample in a study of T cell repertoires in cytomegalovirus infection. These receptors have no identified antigens. TCRdb processed the reads anew with MiXCR; each CDR3 protein has one entry. This sample has about 110,000 distinct CDR3 sequences, with 10% found just once. Sequencing was carried out using PBMCs, sequenced either directly or after in vitro stimulation (not recorded which). All receptors derive from a human donor in good health (CMV status not recorded). Some clones in this sample may be carry-over from other donors' samples.

This clonotype was observed once. V is TRBV5-1 and J is TRBJ2-7; D is undetermined. The CDR3 length is 13 residues. V was trimmed by 1 base and J by 3 bases, leaving 8 bases between them. Germline V CDR1 and CDR2: SGHRS, YFSETQ. CDR3 nucleotide sequence: TGCGCCAGCAGCTTGAACTGGGGCTACGAGCAGTACTTC. Translation gives CASSLNWGYEQYF.

The chain uses TRBV4-1 and TRBJ2-2; TRBD1 might be the D (5 bases). This CDR3 has 13 residues. Trimming pared 4 bases from V and 6 bases from J, leaving 9 bases between. The V gene's germline CDR1 is MGHRA and CDR2 YSYEKL. The DNA for the CDR3 is TGCGCCAGCAGCCCCCTCAGGGCCGGGGAGCTGTTTTTT. Its protein is CASSPLRAGELFF.

A few counts support this clonotype. The V gene is TRBV6-2 or TRBV6-3, the J gene TRBJ2-7; TRBD2 aligns across 9 bases. Germline CDR1 is MNHEY and CDR2 is SVGEGT. The V segment lost 7 bases and the J segment 1 base; nucleotides outside the gene matches: 5. The CDR3 sequence is 14 residues long. The CDR3: CASNKSGRSYEQYF. The CDR3, as DNA: TGTGCCAGCAACAAAAGCGGGAGGTCCTACGAGCAGTACTTC.

This clonotype has just a few counts. In DNA form, the CDR3 reads TGTGCCAGCAGTTACGGAGGACTAGCGGGAGCAAAAGAGACCCAGTACTTC. Its translation: CASSYGGLAGAKETQYF. V usage is TRBV6-2 or TRBV6-3 and J usage is TRBJ2-5; 13 positions agree with TRBD2. The ends lost 2 bases at V and 3 bases at J; junction bases unmatched: 6. The CDR3 sequence is 17 residues long. The germline V gene has CDR1 MNHEY and CDR2 SVGEGT.

This clonotype showed up just a few times. The V and J genes are TRBV6-2 or TRBV6-3 and TRBJ2-5; 11 bases agree with TRBD2. The CDR3 extends over 18 amino acids. Germline V lookup: CDR1 MNHEY, CDR2 SVGEGT. J gave up 5 bases and V 4 bases, and 15 bases lay outside the gene matches. CDR3 nucleotides: TGTGCCAGCAGTTTCTCACTGGGACTAGCGGTAAGGTCGGAGACCCAGTACTTC. It translates to CASSFSLGLAVRSETQYF.

This clonotype has a count of ten or more. This chain uses TRBV7-2 with TRBJ2-3, with 9 bases matching TRBD2. Germline V gene data show CDR1 as SGHTA and CDR2 as FQGNSA. CDR3 length equals 16 residues. V gave up 10 bases and J gave up 9 bases; unmatched junction bases: 20. This CDR3 is CATPGDSGSLTPTQYF. As DNA, the CDR3 is TGTGCCACACCCGGGGATAGCGGGAGCCTAACCCCCACGCAGTATTTT. The variable domain in full, with the rest retrieved from reference TRBV7-2 and TRBJ2-3, is GAGVSQSPSNKVTEKGKDVELRCDPISGHTALYWYRQSLGQGLEFLIYFQGNSAPDKSGLPSDRFSAERTGGSVSTLTIQRTQQEDSAVYLCATPGDSGSLTPTQYFGPGTRLTVL.

The chain is built from TRBV28 and TRBJ1-1; D ambiguous. This CDR3 has 13 amino acids. CDR1 is MDHEN and CDR2 is SYDVKM in the germline V gene. V lost 1 base and J lost 9, with 12 bases in between. The CDR3 coding sequence is TGTGCCAGCAGTTTATCCGATCCCAGTCAAGCTTTCTTT. Amino acid sequence: CASSLSDPSQAFF. Full variable domain (rest looked up from reference TRBV28 and TRBJ1-1): DVKVTQSSRYLVKRTGEKVFLECVQDMDHENMFWYRQDPGLGLRLIYFSYDVKMKEKGDIPEGYSVSREKKERFSLILESASTNQTSMYLCASSLSDPSQAFFGQGTRLTVV.

CDR3: CASSLGGTDDYNEQFF. In DNA form, the CDR3 reads TGTGCCAGCAGCTTAGGTGGAACGGACGACTACAATGAGCAGTTCTTC. This chain connects TRBV11-3 to TRBJ2-1; the D is unclear. V lost 1 base and J 3 bases, leaving 13 bases between the germline ends. Germline CDR1 and CDR2: SGHNT and YENEEA. The CDR3 totals 16 residues.

This clonotype turned up a few times. The chain combines TRBV19 with TRBJ1-1; 11 bases map to TRBD1. Losses at the gene ends were 8 bases for V and 5 bases for J; bases not matched to a gene: 7. This CDR3 has 14 residues. Germline V gene sequence: CDR1 LNHDA, CDR2 SQIVND (reference sequence). In nucleotides, the CDR3 is TGTGCCAGTGACCGGACAGGGGGCAGTACTGAAGCTTTCTTT. It translates to CASDRTGGSTEAFF.

This clonotype was detected a few times. V gene TRBV12-3 or TRBV12-4 combines with J gene TRBJ1-4, with a tentative D call TRBD1 (5 bases). V lost 8 bases to trimming and J lost 7 bases, with 11 bases between them. This CDR3 is 12 amino acids long. CDR3 sequence: CASGRGSEKLFF. The CDR3 DNA reads TGTGCCAGCGGGAGGGGTTCTGAAAAACTGTTTTTT.

This clonotype was recorded many times. The chain couples TRBV28 to TRBJ1-2, with D unclear. Germline V gene lookup returns CDR1 MDHEN and CDR2 SYDVKM. Trimming left V 7 bases short and J 8 bases short, with 17 bases between. This CDR3 region has 13 residues. The CDR3: CASTSHKEEGYTF. CDR3 sequence (DNA): TGTGCCAGCACCTCTCACAAGGAGGAAGGCTACACCTTC.

V and J are TRBV19 and TRBJ1-5, with a possible D match to TRBD1 (5 bases). Per the germline V gene, CDR1 is LNHDA and CDR2 is SQIVND (reference sequence). CDR3 length: 21 residues. Trimming shortened V by 1 base and J by 1 base, and 26 bases separated the two germline ends. CDR3 loop: CASSIALWIIREGLSNQPQHF. Here the CDR3 DNA reads TGTGCCAGTAGTATAGCTCTTTGGATAATCAGGGAAGGGTTGAGCAATCAGCCCCAGCATTTT.

V gene TRBV6-2 or TRBV6-3 combines with J gene TRBJ2-3, with D hard to call. Germline lookup yields CDR1 MNHEY and CDR2 SVGEGT. Trimming took off 5 bases at V and 2 bases at J, with 20 bases between the two ends. The CDR3 has 17 residues. The chain's CDR3 is CASSRIEAFRHTDTQYF. As DNA, the CDR3 is TGTGCCAGCAGTCGTATTGAGGCGTTCCGTCACACAGATACGCAGTATTTT.

CDR3 DNA: TGTGCCAGTAGAAGTACAGGGTCCCACGAGCAGTACGTC. This translates into CASRSTGSHEQYV. The V and J genes are TRBV19 and TRBJ2-7; D possibly corresponds to TRBD1 (6 bases). Trimming pared 6 bases from V and 5 bases from J, leaving 14 bases between. There are 13 residues in the CDR3. The germline V gene encodes CDR1 LNHDA and CDR2 SQIVND (reference sequence).

This clonotype is labeled as medium-sized. This rearrangement joins TRBV7-2 to TRBJ1-5; D might be TRBD1 (5 bases). Germline V lookup: CDR1 SGHTA, CDR2 FQGNSA. Trimming took 0 bases from V and 6 from J, leaving 12 bases between them. The CDR3 consists of 15 residues. DNA of the CDR3: TGTGCCAGCAGCTTAGCGGTTCAGGGAGGTCAGCCCCAGCATTTT. The encoded protein is CASSLAVQGGQPQHF. Full variable domain (rest looked up from reference TRBV7-2 and TRBJ1-5): GAGVSQSPSNKVTEKGKDVELRCDPISGHTALYWYRQSLGQGLEFLIYFQGNSAPDKSGLPSDRFSAERTGGSVSTLTIQRTQQEDSAVYLCASSLAVQGGQPQHFGDGTRLSIL.